This T cell receptor (beta chain) was sequenced for a study of tumor-infiltrating lymphocytes in localized non-small cell lung cancer. Study context: Each patient gave resected tumor and non-adjacent uninvolved lung tissue. Findings of the study overall: Immunotypes IM1 and IM2 had similar TCR-derived T-cell fractions. Different pieces of the same tissue went to different assays, confounding technical variation with intratumor heterogeneity. Tumors had more T cell infiltration than uninvolved lung, per TCRbeta sequencing and CD3 counts.

Germline values: CDR1 MDHEN, CDR2 SYDVKM. J was trimmed by 3 bases and V by 4 bases; bases with no gene match: 6. This CDR3 is 15 amino acids long. Of note for this clone: The antigen is undetermined.

The table came from immunoSEQ multiplex PCR; TCRdb's copy has only in-frame clones and leaves some out. The table lists about 12,000 clones, about 79% of them singletons. Sequencing input: lung tumor tissue. The sequence derives from a human donor with non-small cell lung cancer. The chain is built from TRBV28 and TRBJ1-3; 7 nucleotides match TRBD1. The CDR3 reads CASSYPGQLGNTIYF. The DNA for the CDR3 is TGTGCCAGCAGTTACCCGGGACAGCTTGGAAACACCATATATTTT. Full variable domain (missing parts from reference TRBV28 and TRBJ1-3): DVKVTQSSRYLVKRTGEKVFLECVQDMDHENMFWYRQDPGLGLRLIYFSYDVKMKEKGDIPEGYSVSREKKERFSLILESASTNQTSMYLCASSYPGQLGNTIYFGEGSWLTVV.